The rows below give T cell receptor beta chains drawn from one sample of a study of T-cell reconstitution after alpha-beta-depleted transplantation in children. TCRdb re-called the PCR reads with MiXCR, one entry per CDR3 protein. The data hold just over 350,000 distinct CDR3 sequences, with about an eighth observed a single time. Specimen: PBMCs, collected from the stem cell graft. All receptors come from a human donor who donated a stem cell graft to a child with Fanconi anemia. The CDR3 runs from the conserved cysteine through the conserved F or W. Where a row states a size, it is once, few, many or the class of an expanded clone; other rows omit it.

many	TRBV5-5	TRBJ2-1	CASSYLFREGEQFF
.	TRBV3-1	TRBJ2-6	CACSQQDPGANVLTF
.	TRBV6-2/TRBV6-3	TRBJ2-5	CAIGASRETQYF
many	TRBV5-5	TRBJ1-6	CASSLLGRAASYNSPLHF
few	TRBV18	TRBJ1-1	CASSPWAGPREPEAFF
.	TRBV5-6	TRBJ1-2	CASSFGGIGNGYTF
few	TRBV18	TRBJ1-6	CASSPRQGRDNSPLHF
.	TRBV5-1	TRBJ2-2	CASSSHQGASTGELFF
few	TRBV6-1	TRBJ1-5	CASSEQQTSNQPQHF
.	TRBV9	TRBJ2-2	CASSVGVDTGELFF
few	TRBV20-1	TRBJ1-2	CSARDPYGNGYTF